Listed below are T cell receptor beta chains from one sample, sequenced in a study of shared clonotypes between healthy human individuals. The method was immunoSEQ multiplex PCR; TCRdb's version includes in-frame clones alone and lacks a portion of them. In the table there are approximately 1,000,000 clones, around 78% of which are singletons. The sequenced material came from memory CD4+ T cells from PBMCs. Receptors were obtained from a man aged 18-30 years in good health. Some clones in this sample may be carry-over from other donors' samples. Each CDR3 is given with its conserved first and last residue. Each record gives: clone size, V gene, J gene, D gene, CDR3 protein, CDR3 DNA. A D gene is named only where the DNA matches it firmly. Clone sizes are given selectively: once, few, many, or a class where the clone is expanded.

clone_size: -; v_call: TRBV6-1; j_call: TRBJ2-1; d_call: TRBD2; cdr3_aa: CASTLSETSGNEQFF; cdr3_nt: TGTGCCAGCACCCTAAGCGAGACTAGCGGCAATGAGCAGTTCTTC
clone_size: once; v_call: TRBV7-8; j_call: TRBJ2-7; d_call: TRBD2; cdr3_aa: CASSPRSGGYEQYF; cdr3_nt: TGTGCCAGCAGCCCTCGGTCGGGGGGCTACGAGCAGTACTTC
clone_size: -; v_call: TRBV5-1; j_call: TRBJ2-7; d_call: TRBD1; cdr3_aa: CASSLTGGTSYEQYF; cdr3_nt: TGCGCCAGCAGCTTAACAGGGGGAACCTCCTACGAGCAGTACTTC
clone_size: -; v_call: TRBV10-3; j_call: TRBJ2-7; d_call: TRBD2; cdr3_aa: CATRPPGLAGYEQYF; cdr3_nt: TGTGCCACCCGACCCCCCGGGCTAGCGGGTTACGAGCAGTACTTC
clone_size: once; v_call: TRBV5-5; j_call: TRBJ1-2; d_call: -; cdr3_aa: CASSNPRTLWGYTF; cdr3_nt: TGTGCCAGCAGCAACCCTCGCACCCTTTGGGGCTACACCTTC
clone_size: once; v_call: TRBV19; j_call: TRBJ2-7; d_call: -; cdr3_aa: CASSIALRTYEQYF; cdr3_nt: TGTGCCAGTAGTATAGCCCTCCGAACTTACGAGCAGTACTTC
clone_size: -; v_call: TRBV7-3; j_call: TRBJ2-1; d_call: -; cdr3_aa: CASSLRVYNEQFF; cdr3_nt: TGTGCCAGCAGCTTACGGGTCTACAATGAGCAGTTCTTC
clone_size: -; v_call: TRBV7-9; j_call: TRBJ1-4; d_call: TRBD1; cdr3_aa: CASSLGDRGEKLFF; cdr3_nt: TGTGCCAGCAGCTTAGGGGACAGGGGTGAAAAACTGTTTTTT
clone_size: -; v_call: TRBV5-1; j_call: TRBJ2-2; d_call: TRBD2; cdr3_aa: CASSFLAGATGELFF; cdr3_nt: TGCGCCAGCAGCTTCCTAGCGGGAGCCACCGGGGAGCTGTTTTTT
clone_size: few; v_call: TRBV18; j_call: TRBJ1-5; d_call: -; cdr3_aa: CASSPRQGVDQPQHF; cdr3_nt: TGTGCCAGCTCACCACGCCAGGGAGTTGATCAGCCCCAGCATTTT
clone_size: -; v_call: TRBV10-3; j_call: TRBJ2-7; d_call: TRBD2; cdr3_aa: CAISEWGGRSYEQYF; cdr3_nt: TGTGCCATCAGTGAGTGGGGGGGGAGGTCCTACGAGCAGTACTTC
clone_size: -; v_call: TRBV7-2; j_call: TRBJ2-7; d_call: -; cdr3_aa: CASSTAPRDFNYEQYF; cdr3_nt: TGTGCCAGCAGCACAGCACCCAGGGACTTCAACTACGAGCAGTACTTC
clone_size: -; v_call: TRBV5-1; j_call: TRBJ2-7; d_call: TRBD2; cdr3_aa: CASSLAYSGSYEQYF; cdr3_nt: TGCGCCAGCAGCTTGGCCTATAGCGGGAGCTACGAGCAGTACTTC
clone_size: -; v_call: TRBV29-1; j_call: TRBJ2-3; d_call: -; cdr3_aa: CSVAPLRGPKGDTQYF; cdr3_nt: TGCAGCGTTGCCCCCCTGAGAGGGCCAAAGGGGGATACGCAGTATTTT
clone_size: -; v_call: TRBV6-5; j_call: TRBJ2-3; d_call: -; cdr3_aa: CASRNPGRGTDTQYF; cdr3_nt: TGTGCCAGCAGGAACCCGGGACGGGGCACAGATACGCAGTATTTT
clone_size: -; v_call: TRBV7-3; j_call: TRBJ1-1; d_call: -; cdr3_aa: CASSLGGDTEAFF; cdr3_nt: TGTGCCAGCAGCTTGGGGGGCGACACTGAAGCTTTCTTT
clone_size: -; v_call: TRBV5-1; j_call: TRBJ2-5; d_call: -; cdr3_aa: CASSRTAQETQYF; cdr3_nt: TGCGCCAGCAGTCGGACAGCCCAAGAGACCCAGTACTTC
clone_size: -; v_call: TRBV20-1; j_call: TRBJ2-7; d_call: -; cdr3_aa: CSASYSYEQYF; cdr3_nt: TGCAGTGCTAGCTACTCCTACGAGCAGTACTTC
clone_size: -; v_call: TRBV21-1; j_call: TRBJ1-1; d_call: -; cdr3_aa: CASSKRSGGMNTEAFF; cdr3_nt: TGTGCCAGCAGCAAAAGGAGTGGCGGCATGAACACTGAAGCTTTCTTT
clone_size: -; v_call: TRBV7-2; j_call: TRBJ2-1; d_call: TRBD2; cdr3_aa: CASSPLAGAREQFF; cdr3_nt: TGTGCCAGCAGCCCACTAGCGGGAGCCCGTGAGCAGTTCTTC
clone_size: -; v_call: TRBV18; j_call: TRBJ1-1; d_call: TRBD1; cdr3_aa: CASSPRGQRNTEAFF; cdr3_nt: TGTGCCAGCTCACCAAGGGGGCAGAGGAACACTGAAGCTTTCTTT
clone_size: -; v_call: TRBV18; j_call: TRBJ1-5; d_call: -; cdr3_aa: CASSPQRNQPQHF; cdr3_nt: TGTGCCAGCTCACCCCAGAGGAATCAGCCCCAGCATTTT
clone_size: -; v_call: TRBV5-5; j_call: TRBJ2-7; d_call: TRBD2; cdr3_aa: CASSVPGGGWEYF; cdr3_nt: TGTGCCAGCAGCGTCCCGGGGGGAGGCTGGGAGTACTTC
clone_size: -; v_call: TRBV7-2; j_call: TRBJ2-7; d_call: -; cdr3_aa: CASSRVGGYEQYF; cdr3_nt: TGTGCCAGCAGCCGGGTCGGCGGCTACGAGCAGTACTTC
clone_size: few; v_call: TRBV6-6; j_call: TRBJ2-5; d_call: -; cdr3_aa: CASSPGQETQYF; cdr3_nt: TGTGCCAGCAGTCCCGGGCAAGAGACCCAGTACTTC
clone_size: -; v_call: TRBV13; j_call: TRBJ2-4; d_call: TRBD2; cdr3_aa: CASSDGTSGGLAKNIQYF; cdr3_nt: TGTGCCAGCAGCGACGGGACTAGCGGAGGCCTAGCCAAAAACATTCAGTACTTC
clone_size: -; v_call: TRBV29-1; j_call: TRBJ1-3; d_call: -; cdr3_aa: CSATKSSGNTIYF; cdr3_nt: TGCAGCGCCACGAAGAGCTCTGGAAACACCATATATTTT
clone_size: -; v_call: TRBV6-1; j_call: TRBJ1-2; d_call: TRBD1; cdr3_aa: CASSPPGQSGYGYTF; cdr3_nt: TGTGCCAGCAGTCCACCGGGACAGAGCGGCTATGGCTACACCTTC
clone_size: -; v_call: TRBV5-1; j_call: TRBJ2-6; d_call: -; cdr3_aa: CASSLTGSGANVLTF; cdr3_nt: TGCGCCAGCAGCTTAACAGGGTCTGGGGCCAACGTCCTGACTTTC
clone_size: few; v_call: TRBV30; j_call: TRBJ1-1; d_call: -; cdr3_aa: CAWMGRRGAEAFF; cdr3_nt: TGTGCCTGGATGGGCAGACGGGGCGCTGAAGCTTTCTTT